The next 32 T cell receptor beta chains were all read from a single sample in a study of blood T cell repertoires in COVID-19 (dated by TCRdb to 2020 to 2021). Receptor libraries were prepared by the immunoSEQ multiplex PCR assay. Sourced from immuneACCESS, this table was stored by TCRdb with only in-frame sequences that have V and J called. A share of the clones is absent; for the studies checked, an unresolved V gene accounts for under half, and the remainder has no known explanation. The sample yields roughly 180,000 clones; approximately 85% were counted once. The top ten clonotypes cover approximately 12% of the sample. Sequencing was done on a sample of PBMCs or T cells enriched from blood (not recorded which). The source is a man aged 35 to 55 who had recovered from COVID-19.

The CDR3 region has the DNA TGTGCCAGCCGTGGACTCGGCGAGGCGGGTCAGCCCCAGCATTTT. Translation gives CASRGLGEAGQPQHF. The rearrangement links TRBV19 to TRBJ1-5; D call uncertain. The V end was cut by 9 bases, the J end by 6 bases, with 21 bases between. The CDR3 extends over 15 amino acids. Germline values: CDR1 LNHDA, CDR2 SQIVND (reference sequence).

V and J are TRBV19 and TRBJ2-1; 7 bases align to TRBD2. The CDR3 consists of 17 residues. Germline values: CDR1 LNHDA, CDR2 SQIVND (reference sequence). The J segment lost 8 bases and the V segment lost 7 bases, leaving 20 bases of the junction unmatched. Here the CDR3 DNA reads TGTGCCAGTACCATGAGTGTCTCGAGCGGGAAAAGAGATGAGCAGTTCTTC. Translating it yields CASTMSVSSGKRDEQFF.

Concerning this clone: The junction shows a germline mismatch at one end, possibly a read error. The chain couples TRBV7-3 to TRBJ1-1; TRBD1 might be the D (5 bases). Germline-derived CDR1 and CDR2 are SGHTA and FQGTGA. There are 15 residues in the CDR3. CDR3 in amino acids: CASSVTAQGDTEAFF. Here the CDR3 DNA reads TGTGCCAGCAGCGTAACGGCTCAGGGCGACACTGAAGCTTTCTTT.

The chain joins TRBV10-3 to TRBJ1-1; D possibly corresponds to TRBD1 (6 bases). Looked up from germline, CDR1 is ENHRY and CDR2 is SYGVKD. V was shortened by 5 bases and J by 5 bases, with 9 bases between the two germline ends. This CDR3 comprises 12 residues. The DNA for the CDR3 is TGTGCCATCAGTAACAGGGTAACTGAAGCTTTCTTT. It yields the protein CAISNRVTEAFF.

The chain links TRBV18 to TRBJ2-6; TRBD2 aligns across 7 bases. The CDR3 has 17 residues. The V and J ends lost 3 bases and 4 bases, in that order; junction bases with no gene match: 9. CDR1 and CDR2 (germline): KGHSH, LQKENI. The CDR3 region has the DNA TGTGCCAGCTCACCGCAACGGGGGGAATTCGGGGCCAACGTCCTGACTTTC. It translates to CASSPQRGEFGANVLTF. Using reference TRBV18 and TRBJ2-6 for the parts outside the CDR3, the full variable domain is NAGVMQNPRHLVRRRGQEARLRCSPMKGHSHVYWYRQLPEEGLKFMVYLQKENIIDESGMPKERFSAEFPKEGPSILRIQQVVRGDSAAYFCASSPQRGEFGANVLTFGAGSRLTVL.

The chain has TRBV7-9 and TRBJ2-5, with D maybe TRBD2 (5 bases). Germline V gives CDR1 SEHNR, CDR2 FQNEAQ (reference sequence). The length of the CDR3 is 16 residues. V gave up 2 bases and J gave up 2 bases, with 15 bases separating them. CDR3 in amino acids: CASSLIVVRGQETQYF. The CDR3 DNA reads TGTGCCAGCAGCTTAATTGTGGTCCGGGGTCAAGAGACCCAGTACTTC.

The chain carries TRBV6-1 and TRBJ1-2, with D tentatively TRBD1 (6 bases). The germline V gene has CDR1 MNHNS and CDR2 SASEGT. There are 15 residues in the CDR3. The V end was cut by 2 bases, the J end by 7 bases, with 17 bases between. The CDR3, as DNA: TGTGCCAGCAGTGAAATGCAGGGGAGTATCGTTGGCTACACCTTC. Protein sequence: CASSEMQGSIVGYTF.

The rearrangement uses TRBV18 and TRBJ2-4, with TRBD1 as a possible D gene (5 bases). V lost 3 bases, J lost 10 bases, and 16 bases lay in between. The CDR3 has 14 amino acids. Germline CDR1 KGHSH, CDR2 LQKENI. The CDR3 bases are TGTGCCAGCTCACCGACAGCTACTAAGGAGATTCAGTACTTC. This encodes CASSPTATKEIQYF.

This clone was seen a single time. This chain joins TRBV6-4 and TRBJ2-7; D is perhaps TRBD2 (6 bases). CDR3 size: 15 residues. The V and J ends lost 8 bases and 0 bases respectively, with 17 bases between them. Germline V gene data show CDR1 as MRHNA and CDR2 as SNTAGT. CDR3 region: CASPRSGRSSYEQYF. The CDR3 nucleotides read TGTGCCAGCCCTCGGAGCGGGCGAAGCTCCTACGAGCAGTACTTC.

The J gene is TRBJ2-2, the V gene TRBV9, with TRBD2 matching over 7 bases. The CDR3 is 16 residues long. The ends lost 3 bases at V and 0 bases at J; junction bases unmatched: 5. Germline CDR1 and CDR2: SGDLS and YYNGEE. The chain's CDR3 is CASSEGGPPNTGELFF. In DNA, the CDR3 is TGTGCCAGCAGCGAGGGAGGGCCCCCGAACACCGGGGAGCTGTTTTTT.

The chain joins TRBV9 to TRBJ1-5; 7 bases align to TRBD1. With 3 bases clipped from V and 0 bases from J, the junction kept 6 bases outside the gene matches. Germline CDR1 SGDLS, CDR2 YYNGEE. The CDR3 runs 16 residues. CDR3 region: CASSAGQSVSNQPQHF. The CDR3 nucleotides are TGTGCCAGCAGCGCGGGACAGAGTGTTAGCAATCAGCCCCAGCATTTT. The whole variable domain, filled in from reference TRBV9 and TRBJ1-5, reads DSGVTQTPKHLITATGQRVTLRCSPRSGDLSVYWYQQSLDQGLQFLIQYYNGEERAKGNILERFSAQQFPDLHSELNLSSLELGDSALYFCASSAGQSVSNQPQHFGDGTRLSIL.

The CDR3 DNA is TGTGCCAGCAGCTTGAGTCCCGGGACAGGGAAAAGCAATCAGCCCCAGCATTTT. The encoded protein is CASSLSPGTGKSNQPQHF. The rearrangement joins TRBV5-4 to TRBJ1-5, with 9 bases aligning to TRBD1. With V trimmed by 1 base and J by 1 base, 9 bases remained unmatched. Per germline, CDR1 SGHNT and CDR2 YYREEE (reference sequence). This CDR3 is 18 amino acids long.

The chain recombines TRBV20-1 with TRBJ2-1; D uncertain. The CDR3 loop spans 10 amino acids. V lost 3 bases and J lost 8, with 5 bases in between. CDR1 is DFQATT and CDR2 is SNEGSKA in the germline V gene (reference sequence). The DNA for the CDR3 is TGCAGTGCTAGGCGTGATGAGCAGTTCTTC. Its protein product is CSARRDEQFF.

The genes are TRBV11-2 and TRBJ2-1; TRBD2 agrees at 10 bases. The CDR3 extends over 15 amino acids. Germline V CDR1 and CDR2: SGHAT, FQNNGV. J lost 8 bases, V lost 5 bases, and 9 bases had no gene match. CDR3 bases: TGTGCCAGCAGCCCTTTCGGACTAGCGGCCGATGAGCAGTTCTTC. Residues: CASSPFGLAADEQFF.

In this sample, this clone turned up once. V and J are TRBV5-4 and TRBJ1-2; no clear D gene. V was shortened by 1 base and J by 5 bases, with 12 bases between the two germline ends. Germline CDR1 and CDR2: SGHNT and YYREEE (reference sequence). This CDR3 has 14 residues. CDR3 in DNA: TGTGCCAGCAGCTTGAGCACAGAAGGATATGGCTACACCTTC. Protein product: CASSLSTEGYGYTF.

The chain carries TRBV30 and TRBJ1-2; weak D call: TRBD1 (6 bases). V was clipped by 3 bases and J by 6 bases, with 11 bases between them. The germline V gene encodes CDR1 GTSNPN and CDR2 SVGIG (reference sequence). The CDR3 totals 12 residues. The CDR3 DNA sequence: TGTGCCTGGAGCCGGGGGGCGGATGGCTACACCTTC. Its translation: CAWSRGADGYTF.

This clone was counted ten times or more. The chain is built from TRBV3-1 (or the pseudogene TRBV3-2) and TRBJ1-1; D unclear. The CDR3 loop spans 12 amino acids. V lost 3 bases, J lost 4 bases, and 6 bases lay in between. From germline, CDR1 is LGHDT and CDR2 YNNKEL (reference sequence). The CDR3 nucleotides are TGTGCCAGCAGCCAGTCCCTCACTGAAGCTTTCTTT. It translates to CASSQSLTEAFF.

The chain joins TRBV24-1 to TRBJ2-3, with a tentative D call TRBD2 (5 bases). Germline CDR1 is KGHDR and CDR2 is SFDVKD. Trimming left V 4 bases short and J 4 bases short, with 17 bases between. The CDR3 consists of 16 residues. In DNA, the CDR3 is TGTGCCACCAGTGAAGACTCGGGGATCGGACCAGATACGCAGTATTTT. Amino acid sequence: CATSEDSGIGPDTQYF.

V gene TRBV7-8 combines with J gene TRBJ2-3, with TRBD2 as a possible D gene (6 bases). Trimming removed 5 bases from V and 9 bases from J, with 12 bases in between. This CDR3 region has 12 residues. Per germline, CDR1 SGHVS and CDR2 FQNEAQ. The chain's CDR3 is CASSPRLGTQYF. For the CDR3, the DNA is TGTGCCAGCAGCCCCAGACTAGGCACGCAGTATTTT.

The chain recombines TRBV6-5 with TRBJ1-1, with D unresolved. From germline, CDR1 is MNHEY and CDR2 SVGAGI. The CDR3 runs to 14 residues. Trimming took 8 bases from V and 1 from J, leaving 14 bases between them. For the CDR3, the DNA is TGTGCCAGCCGATGGGCTGGGCCGAACACTGAAGCTTTCTTT. It specifies CASRWAGPNTEAFF.

This chain links TRBV7-7 with TRBJ2-1; 7 bases map to TRBD2. V dropped 8 bases and J dropped 7; count of bases not matched to a gene: 8. The CDR3 has 13 amino acids. In germline, CDR1 is SSHAT, CDR2 FNYEAQ (reference sequence). In DNA form, the CDR3 reads TGTGCCAGCCCCGGGGGGACCAGGAATGAGCAGTTCTTC. This gives the protein CASPGGTRNEQFF.

The V and J genes are TRBV5-4 and TRBJ1-1; the match to TRBD1 covers 7 bases. V lost 3 bases and J lost 6; bases outside the gene matches: 11. Germline V CDR1 and CDR2: SGHNT, YYREEE (reference sequence). The CDR3 is made up of 15 amino acids. The CDR3 loop is CASSSATGSGAEAFF. CDR3 sequence (DNA): TGTGCCAGCAGCTCAGCGACAGGGTCTGGCGCTGAAGCTTTCTTT.

This chain connects TRBV9 to TRBJ1-6, with 9 bases identical to TRBD1. Germline CDR1 SGDLS, CDR2 YYNGEE. The CDR3 length is 14 residues. With 5 bases clipped from V and 7 bases from J, the junction kept 4 bases outside the gene matches. The CDR3 DNA sequence: TGTGCCAGCAGAGGACAGGGGTTAAATTCACCCCTCCACTTT. It yields the protein CASRGQGLNSPLHF.

J is TRBJ2-7 and V is TRBV18, with D perhaps TRBD1 (6 bases). Trimming left V 3 bases short and J 1 base short, with 10 bases between. Per germline, CDR1 KGHSH and CDR2 LQKENI. This CDR3 has 14 amino acids. The CDR3: CASSPMDSSYEQYV. The CDR3 coding sequence is TGTGCCAGCTCACCGATGGACAGTTCCTACGAGCAGTACGTC.

This sequence joins TRBV28 and TRBJ2-2; D is perhaps TRBD2 (6 bases). Germline V gene lookup returns CDR1 MDHEN and CDR2 SYDVKM. Trimming took off 3 bases at V and 4 bases at J, with 18 bases between the two ends. The CDR3 sequence is 17 residues long. The DNA for the CDR3 is TGTGCCAGCAGTTTCCCTCTGAAGGGACTTACCACCGGGGAGCTGTTTTTT. Translating it yields CASSFPLKGLTTGELFF.

This clone has more than one count but fewer than ten. In DNA form, the CDR3 reads TGTGCCAGCAGCTTCTATAGCGGTCCCACAGATACGCAGTATTTT. Translating gives CASSFYSGPTDTQYF. The chain couples TRBV7-2 to TRBJ2-3; weak D call: TRBD2 (6 bases). V gave up 3 bases and J gave up 2 bases, with 12 bases separating them. CDR1 is SGHTA, CDR2 FQGNSA, per germline. This CDR3 has 15 amino acids. Looking up the rest from reference TRBV7-2 and TRBJ2-3 gives the full variable domain: GAGVSQSPSNKVTEKGKDVELRCDPISGHTALYWYRQSLGQGLEFLIYFQGNSAPDKSGLPSDRFSAERTGGSVSTLTIQRTQQEDSAVYLCASSFYSGPTDTQYFGPGTRLTVL.

This chain links TRBV3-1 (or the pseudogene TRBV3-2) with TRBJ2-1; TRBD2 might be the D (7 bases). The CDR3 runs 16 residues. V was cut by 3 bases and J by 2 bases, with 14 bases left in between. Germline CDR1 and CDR2: LGHDT and YNNKEL (reference sequence). The CDR3 DNA reads as TGTGCCAGCAGCCATTTAGGGGGAGGGCCCTACAATGAGCAGTTCTTC. It is translated as CASSHLGGGPYNEQFF.

This clone came up a few times. V gene TRBV3-1 (or the pseudogene TRBV3-2) combines with J gene TRBJ1-1; D uncertain. The CDR3 runs 13 residues. Trimming shortened V by 8 bases and J by 1 base, and 11 bases separated the two germline ends. Germline V gene sequence: CDR1 LGHDT, CDR2 YNNKEL (reference sequence). The CDR3 DNA sequence: TGTGCCAGCGGCCTCACAGAGAACACTGAAGCTTTCTTT. Translation gives CASGLTENTEAFF.

The V call is TRBV9, the J call TRBJ2-7; TRBD2 might be the D (6 bases). The V gene's germline CDR1 is SGDLS and CDR2 YYNGEE. This CDR3 is built from 15 residues. V lost 0 bases to trimming and J lost 2 bases, with 12 bases between them. DNA of the CDR3: TGTGCCAGCAGCGTAGGGGGTAGCGGAGCCTACGAGCAGTACTTC. Residues: CASSVGGSGAYEQYF.

The chain joins TRBV4-3 to TRBJ2-5; perhaps TRBD1 as D (6 bases). CDR1 and CDR2 from the germline V gene are LGHNA and YSLEER. The length of the CDR3 is 18 residues. V shed 0 bases and J shed 5 bases, with 22 bases lying between them. The CDR3 here is CASSQDRGIGVRGETQYF. CDR3 coding DNA: TGCGCCAGCAGCCAAGATAGGGGGATCGGGGTGAGGGGTGAGACCCAGTACTTC.

This chain uses TRBV7-2 with TRBJ1-6; D possibly corresponds to TRBD1 (5 bases). CDR1 is SGHTA and CDR2 is FQGNSA in the germline V gene. Trimming pared 1 base from V and 7 bases from J, leaving 14 bases between. This CDR3 region has 16 residues. The CDR3 DNA sequence: TGTGCCAGCAGCTTAGGTTCCGGGGGAACGAATTCACCCCTCCACTTT. As protein: CASSLGSGGTNSPLHF.

The V call is TRBV4-3, the J call TRBJ1-6, with TRBD1 as a possible D gene (6 bases). Trimming pared 0 bases from V and 5 bases from J, leaving 8 bases between. The length of the CDR3 is 15 residues. CDR1 is LGHNA, CDR2 YSLEER, per germline. CDR3 region: CASSQDHRDNSPLHF. In nucleotides, the CDR3 is TGCGCCAGCAGCCAAGATCACAGGGATAATTCACCCCTCCACTTT.